This T cell receptor (beta chain) is from a study of blood T cell repertoires in COVID-19. Germline lookup yields CDR1 MNHNS and CDR2 SASEGT. The CDR3 sequence is 19 residues long. V dropped 1 base and J dropped 5; count of bases not matched to a gene: 13. Libraries were prepared by immunoSEQ multiplex PCR; TCRdb keeps only in-frame clonotypes and omits some of them. This table holds hundreds of thousands of clones, more than 80% found once. Sequencing was performed on peripheral blood. This chain joins TRBV6-1 and TRBJ2-2, with TRBD1 matching over 10 bases. The TCR originated in a woman aged 25 to 39 with COVID-19, enrolled during active disease. The CDR3 DNA is TGTGCCAGCAGTGAAGTTAGTGGAGGACAGGGGGTAGGGACCGGGGAGCTGTTTTTT. It codes for CASSEVSGGQGVGTGELFF.